This TCR beta chain was sequenced during a study of T cell responses to AZD1222 COVID-19 vaccine. Study details: Second-dose recipients at about 4 or about 12 weeks were treated as one pooled group. Whole-study results and caveats: White British ancestry dominated among donors, who included more females, and clonal diversity was possibly underestimated. Spike-spanning, vaccine-associated CD4 TCRs were dominant at 160-218 and 743-854. Within unmutated variant regions lay the reported targets of nearly half of spike-specific TCRs.

The data were produced by immunoSEQ multiplex PCR, yet TCRdb's version contains in-frame clones alone and is incomplete. The data show more than 100,000 clones, about 91% seen once. Details on this clone: The antigen is unknown.

This CDR3 region has 13 residues. Germline assignment: CDR1 ENHRY and CDR2 SYGVKD. The V gene end was trimmed by 6 bases and the J gene end by 1 base; junction bases not matched to a gene: 1. This clonotype was obtained from an adult in good health. This sequence joins TRBV10-3 and TRBJ1-1; 8 nucleotides agree with TRBD1. The material was peripheral blood, obtained on day 0 of AZD1222 vaccination. The CDR3 spells CAISGQGNTEAFF. The DNA of the CDR3 is TGTGCCATCAGCGGACAGGGGAACACTGAAGCTTTCTTT.